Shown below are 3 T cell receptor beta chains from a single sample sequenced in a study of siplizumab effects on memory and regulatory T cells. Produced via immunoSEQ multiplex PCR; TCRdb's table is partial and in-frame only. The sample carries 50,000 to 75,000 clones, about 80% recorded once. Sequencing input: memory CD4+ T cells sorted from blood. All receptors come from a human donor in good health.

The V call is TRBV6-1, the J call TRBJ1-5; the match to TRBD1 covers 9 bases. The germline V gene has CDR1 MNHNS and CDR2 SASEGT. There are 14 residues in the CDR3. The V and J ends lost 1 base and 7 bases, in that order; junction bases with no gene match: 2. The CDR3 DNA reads TGTGCCAGCAGTGAAGACAGGGGGCGACAGCCCCAGCATTTT. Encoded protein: CASSEDRGRQPQHF.

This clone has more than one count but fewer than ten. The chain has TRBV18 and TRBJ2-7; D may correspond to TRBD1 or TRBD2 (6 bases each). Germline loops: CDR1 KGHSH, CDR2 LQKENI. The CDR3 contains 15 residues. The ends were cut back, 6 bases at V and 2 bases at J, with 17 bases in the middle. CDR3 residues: CASSYSRGQAYEQYF. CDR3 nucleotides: TGTGCCAGCTCGTATTCCCGGGGGCAGGCCTACGAGCAGTACTTC.

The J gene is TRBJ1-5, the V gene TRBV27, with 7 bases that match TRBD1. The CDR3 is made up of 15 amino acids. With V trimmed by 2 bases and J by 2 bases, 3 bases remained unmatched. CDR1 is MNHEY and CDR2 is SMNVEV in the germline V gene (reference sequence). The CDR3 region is CASSLRTGGNQPQHF. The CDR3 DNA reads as TGTGCCAGCAGTTTAAGGACAGGAGGCAATCAGCCCCAGCATTTT.